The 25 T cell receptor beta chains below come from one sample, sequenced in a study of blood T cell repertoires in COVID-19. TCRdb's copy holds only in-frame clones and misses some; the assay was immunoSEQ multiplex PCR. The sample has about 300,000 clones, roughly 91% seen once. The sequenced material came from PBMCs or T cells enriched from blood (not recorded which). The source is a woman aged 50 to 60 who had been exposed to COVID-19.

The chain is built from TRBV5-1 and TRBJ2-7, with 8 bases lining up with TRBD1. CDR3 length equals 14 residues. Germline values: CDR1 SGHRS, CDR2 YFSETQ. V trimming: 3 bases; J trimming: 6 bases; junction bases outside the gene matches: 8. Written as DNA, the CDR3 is TGCGCCAGCAGCTCCCCTGGGACAGGAGGCGAGCAGTACTTC. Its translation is CASSSPGTGGEQYF. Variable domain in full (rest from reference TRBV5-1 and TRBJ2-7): KAGVTQTPRYLIKTRGQQVTLSCSPISGHRSVSWYQQTPGQGLQFLFEYFSETQRNKGNFPGRFSGRQFSNSRSEMNVSTLELGDSALYLCASSSPGTGGEQYFGPGTRLTVT.

The CDR3 coding sequence is TGTGCCTGGGTAACGTGGGCTGAGAACACTGAAGCTTTCTTT. Protein: CAWVTWAENTEAFF. The gene calls are TRBV30 and TRBJ1-1; D uncertain. Germline V gene sequence: CDR1 GTSNPN, CDR2 SVGIG (reference sequence). The ends were cut back, 5 bases at V and 1 base at J, with 14 bases in the middle. This CDR3 region has 14 residues.

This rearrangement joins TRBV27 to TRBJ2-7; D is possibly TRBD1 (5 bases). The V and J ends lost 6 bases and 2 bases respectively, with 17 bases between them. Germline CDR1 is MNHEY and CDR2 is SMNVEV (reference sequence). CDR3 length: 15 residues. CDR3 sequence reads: CASSLEKGPTYEQYF. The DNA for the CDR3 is TGTGCCAGCAGCCTTGAGAAGGGGCCCACCTACGAGCAGTACTTC.

The CDR3 here is CASSSRGSSDTQYF. CDR3 coding DNA: TGCGCCAGCAGCTCGCGGGGGAGCTCAGATACGCAGTATTTT. The chain carries TRBV5-1 and TRBJ2-3, with 7 bases matching TRBD2. This CDR3 spans 14 amino acids. With V trimmed by 3 bases and J by 4 bases, 5 bases remained unmatched. The germline V gene has CDR1 SGHRS and CDR2 YFSETQ.

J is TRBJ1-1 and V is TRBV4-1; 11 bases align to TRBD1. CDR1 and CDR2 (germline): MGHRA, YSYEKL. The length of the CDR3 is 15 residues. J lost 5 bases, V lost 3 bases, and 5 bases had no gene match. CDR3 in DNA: TGCGCCAGCAGCCAGCGGACAGGGGGCATAACTGAAGCTTTCTTT. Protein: CASSQRTGGITEAFF.

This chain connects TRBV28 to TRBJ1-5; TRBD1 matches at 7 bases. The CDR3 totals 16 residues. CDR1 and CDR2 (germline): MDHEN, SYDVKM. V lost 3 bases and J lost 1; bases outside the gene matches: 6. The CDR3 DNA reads TGTGCCAGCAGTTTGACACAGGGGATAAGCAATCAGCCCCAGCATTTT. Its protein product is CASSLTQGISNQPQHF.

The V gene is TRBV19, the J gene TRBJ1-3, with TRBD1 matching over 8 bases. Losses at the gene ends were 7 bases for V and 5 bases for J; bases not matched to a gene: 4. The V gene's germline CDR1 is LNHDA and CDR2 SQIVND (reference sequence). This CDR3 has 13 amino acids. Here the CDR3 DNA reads TGTGCCAGTAATGGACAGGGAAGAAACACCATATATTTT. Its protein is CASNGQGRNTIYF. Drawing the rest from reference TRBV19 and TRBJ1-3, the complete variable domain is DGGITQSPKYLFRKEGQNVTLSCEQNLNHDAMYWYRQDPGQGLRLIYYSQIVNDFQKGDIAEGYSVSREKKESFPLTVTSAQKNPTAFYLCASNGQGRNTIYFGEGSWLTVV.

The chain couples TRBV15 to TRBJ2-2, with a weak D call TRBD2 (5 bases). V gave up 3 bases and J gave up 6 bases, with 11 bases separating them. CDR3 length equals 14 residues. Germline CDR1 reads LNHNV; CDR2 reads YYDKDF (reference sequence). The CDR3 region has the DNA TGTGCCACCAGCAGGGCCACGGGGTCCGGGGAGCTGTTTTTT. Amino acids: CATSRATGSGELFF.

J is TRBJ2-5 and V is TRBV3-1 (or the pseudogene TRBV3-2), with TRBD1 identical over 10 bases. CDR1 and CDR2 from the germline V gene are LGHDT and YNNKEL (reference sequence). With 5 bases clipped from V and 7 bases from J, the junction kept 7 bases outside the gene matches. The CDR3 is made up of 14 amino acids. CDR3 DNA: TGTGCCAGCAGCATCCGGACAGGGGGTGGGACCCAGTACTTC. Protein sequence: CASSIRTGGGTQYF.

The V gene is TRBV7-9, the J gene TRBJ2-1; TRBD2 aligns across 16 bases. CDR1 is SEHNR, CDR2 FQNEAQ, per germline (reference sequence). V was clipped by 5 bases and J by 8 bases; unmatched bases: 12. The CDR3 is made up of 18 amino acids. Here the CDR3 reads CASSPPLGTSGGVYEQFF. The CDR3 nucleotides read TGTGCCAGCAGCCCGCCCCTCGGGACTAGCGGGGGGGTGTATGAGCAGTTCTTC.

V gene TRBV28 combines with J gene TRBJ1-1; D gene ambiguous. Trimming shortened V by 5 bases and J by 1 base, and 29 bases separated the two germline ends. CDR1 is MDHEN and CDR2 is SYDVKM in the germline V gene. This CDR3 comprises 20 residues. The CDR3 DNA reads TGTGCCAGCAGTGTAACCGGGAGTCTCTCTTTGTTCGTTTCGAACACTGAAGCTTTCTTT. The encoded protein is CASSVTGSLSLFVSNTEAFF.

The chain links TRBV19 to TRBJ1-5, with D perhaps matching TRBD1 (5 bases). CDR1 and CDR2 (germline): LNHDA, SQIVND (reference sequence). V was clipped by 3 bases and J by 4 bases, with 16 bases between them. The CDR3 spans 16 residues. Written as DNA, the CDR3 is TGTGCCAGTAGTATTAGTTCGGGACTGATTAATCAGCCCCAGCATTTT. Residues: CASSISSGLINQPQHF.

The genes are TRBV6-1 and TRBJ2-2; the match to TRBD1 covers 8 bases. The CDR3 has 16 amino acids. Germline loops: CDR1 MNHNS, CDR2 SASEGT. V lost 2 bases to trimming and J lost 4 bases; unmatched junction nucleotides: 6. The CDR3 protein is CASSEMGQDFTGELFF. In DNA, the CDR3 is TGTGCCAGCAGTGAAATGGGACAGGACTTCACCGGGGAGCTGTTTTTT.

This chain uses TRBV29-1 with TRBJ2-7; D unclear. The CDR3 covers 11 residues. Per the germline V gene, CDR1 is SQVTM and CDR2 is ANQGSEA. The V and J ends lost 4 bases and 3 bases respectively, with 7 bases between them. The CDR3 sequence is CSVVQDYEQYF. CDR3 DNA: TGCAGCGTTGTTCAGGACTACGAGCAGTACTTC.

As DNA, the CDR3 is TGTGCCTGGAGTTCGATGGGACAGGGGCGCACAGATACGCAGTATTTT. It encodes CAWSSMGQGRTDTQYF. The rearrangement uses TRBV30 and TRBJ2-3, with 10 bases lining up with TRBD1. Germline V gene lookup returns CDR1 GTSNPN and CDR2 SVGIG (reference sequence). V was clipped by 2 bases and J by 1 base; unmatched bases: 6. This CDR3 has 16 amino acids.

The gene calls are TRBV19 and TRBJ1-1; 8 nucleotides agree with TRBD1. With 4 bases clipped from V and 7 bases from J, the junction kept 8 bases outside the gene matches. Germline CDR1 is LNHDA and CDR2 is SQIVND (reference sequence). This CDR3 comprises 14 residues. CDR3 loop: CASSTDRASGEAFF. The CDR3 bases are TGTGCCAGTAGTACGGACAGGGCTAGCGGTGAAGCTTTCTTT.

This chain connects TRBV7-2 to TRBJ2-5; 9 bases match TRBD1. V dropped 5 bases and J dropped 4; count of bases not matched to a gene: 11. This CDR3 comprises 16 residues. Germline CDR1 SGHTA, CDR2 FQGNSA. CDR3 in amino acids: CASSPVGDRVRETQYF. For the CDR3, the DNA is TGTGCCAGCAGCCCGGTCGGGGACAGGGTGAGAGAGACCCAGTACTTC.

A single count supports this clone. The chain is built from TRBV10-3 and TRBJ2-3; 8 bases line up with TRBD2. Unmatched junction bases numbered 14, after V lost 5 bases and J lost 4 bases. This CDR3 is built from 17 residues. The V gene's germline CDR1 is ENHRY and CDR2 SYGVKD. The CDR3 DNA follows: TGTGCCATCAGTCCAGCCCGGACTAGCAATAGTCCAGATACGCAGTATTTT. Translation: CAISPARTSNSPDTQYF.

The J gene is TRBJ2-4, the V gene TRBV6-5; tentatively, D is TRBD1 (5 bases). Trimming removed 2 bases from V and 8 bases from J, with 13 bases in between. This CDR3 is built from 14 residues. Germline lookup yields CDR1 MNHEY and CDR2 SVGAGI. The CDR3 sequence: CASSYGHRRDIQYF. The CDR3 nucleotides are TGTGCCAGCAGTTACGGACATCGGCGAGACATTCAGTACTTC.

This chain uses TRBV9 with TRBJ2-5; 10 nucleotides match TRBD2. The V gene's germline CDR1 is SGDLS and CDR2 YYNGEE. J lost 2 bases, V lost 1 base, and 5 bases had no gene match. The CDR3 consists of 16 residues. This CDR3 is CASSVTAGGFQETQYF. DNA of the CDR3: TGTGCCAGCAGCGTAACAGCGGGGGGGTTTCAAGAGACCCAGTACTTC.

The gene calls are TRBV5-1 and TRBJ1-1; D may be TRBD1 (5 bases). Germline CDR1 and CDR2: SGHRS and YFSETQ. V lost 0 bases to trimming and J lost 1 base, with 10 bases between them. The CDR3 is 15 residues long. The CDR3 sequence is CASSLVGRENTEAFF. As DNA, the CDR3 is TGCGCCAGCAGCTTGGTGGGCAGGGAGAACACTGAAGCTTTCTTT.

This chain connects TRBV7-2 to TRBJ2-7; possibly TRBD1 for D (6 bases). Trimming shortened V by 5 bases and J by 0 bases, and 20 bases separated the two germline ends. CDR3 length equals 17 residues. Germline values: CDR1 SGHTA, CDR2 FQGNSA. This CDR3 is CASSPNGWPGVSYEQYF. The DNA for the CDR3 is TGTGCCAGCAGCCCTAACGGCTGGCCAGGGGTCTCCTACGAGCAGTACTTC.

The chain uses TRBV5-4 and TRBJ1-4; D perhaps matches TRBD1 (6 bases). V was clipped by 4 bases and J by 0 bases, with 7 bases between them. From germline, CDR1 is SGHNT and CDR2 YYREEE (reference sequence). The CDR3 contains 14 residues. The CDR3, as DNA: TGTGCCAGCAGCAAGGGGGCAACTAATGAAAAACTGTTTTTT. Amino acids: CASSKGATNEKLFF.

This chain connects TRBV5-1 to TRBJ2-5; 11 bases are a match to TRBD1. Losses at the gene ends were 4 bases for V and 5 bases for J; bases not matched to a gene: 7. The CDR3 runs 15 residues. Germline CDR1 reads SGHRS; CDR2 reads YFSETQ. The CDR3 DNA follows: TGCGCCAGCAGCCCCCGGACAGGGGGCGGTGAGACCCAGTACTTC. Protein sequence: CASSPRTGGGETQYF.

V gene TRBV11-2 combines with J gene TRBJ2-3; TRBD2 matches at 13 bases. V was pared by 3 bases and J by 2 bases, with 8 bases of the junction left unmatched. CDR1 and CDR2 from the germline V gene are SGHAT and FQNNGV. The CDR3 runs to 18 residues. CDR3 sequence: CASSLTSGGPKTTDTQYF. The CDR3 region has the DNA TGTGCCAGCAGCTTGACTAGCGGGGGGCCAAAAACCACAGATACGCAGTATTTT.